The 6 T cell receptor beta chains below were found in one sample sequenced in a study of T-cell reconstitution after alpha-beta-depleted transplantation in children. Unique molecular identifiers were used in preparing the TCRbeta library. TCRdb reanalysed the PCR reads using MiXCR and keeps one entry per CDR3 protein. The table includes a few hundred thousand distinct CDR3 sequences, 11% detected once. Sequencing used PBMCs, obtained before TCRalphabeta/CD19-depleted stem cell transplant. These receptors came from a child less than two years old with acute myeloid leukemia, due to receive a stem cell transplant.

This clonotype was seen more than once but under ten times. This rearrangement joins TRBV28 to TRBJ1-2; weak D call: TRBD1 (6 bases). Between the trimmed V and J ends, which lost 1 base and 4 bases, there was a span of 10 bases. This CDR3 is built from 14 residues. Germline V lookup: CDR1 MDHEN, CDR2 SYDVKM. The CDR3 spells CASSLSDRPYGYTF. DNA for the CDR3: TGTGCCAGCAGTTTATCGGACAGACCCTATGGCTACACCTTC.

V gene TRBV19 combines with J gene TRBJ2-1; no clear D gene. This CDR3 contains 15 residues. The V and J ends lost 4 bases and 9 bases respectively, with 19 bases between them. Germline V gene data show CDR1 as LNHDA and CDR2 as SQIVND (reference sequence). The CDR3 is CASSTAPTGQSEQFF. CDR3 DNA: TGTGCCAGTAGTACCGCACCGACGGGCCAAAGTGAGCAGTTCTTC.

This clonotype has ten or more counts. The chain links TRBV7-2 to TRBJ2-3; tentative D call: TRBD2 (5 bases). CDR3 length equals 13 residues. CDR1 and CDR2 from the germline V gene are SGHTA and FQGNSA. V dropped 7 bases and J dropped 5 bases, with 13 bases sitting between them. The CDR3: CASTLGVIDTQYF. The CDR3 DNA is TGTGCCAGCACCCTCGGGGTCATAGATACGCAGTATTTT.

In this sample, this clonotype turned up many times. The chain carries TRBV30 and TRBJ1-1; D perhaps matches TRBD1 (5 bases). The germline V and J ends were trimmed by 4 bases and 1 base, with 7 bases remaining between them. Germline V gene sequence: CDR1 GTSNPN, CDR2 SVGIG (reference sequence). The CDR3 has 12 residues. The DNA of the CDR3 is TGTGCCTGGACGGGGGGGAACACTGAAGCTTTCTTT. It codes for CAWTGGNTEAFF.

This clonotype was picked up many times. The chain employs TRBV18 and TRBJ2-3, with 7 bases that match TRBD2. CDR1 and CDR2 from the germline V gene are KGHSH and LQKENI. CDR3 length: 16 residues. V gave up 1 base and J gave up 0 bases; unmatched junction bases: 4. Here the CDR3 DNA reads TGTGCCAGCTCACCACTCAGCGGGACTAGCACAGATACGCAGTATTTT. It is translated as CASSPLSGTSTDTQYF.

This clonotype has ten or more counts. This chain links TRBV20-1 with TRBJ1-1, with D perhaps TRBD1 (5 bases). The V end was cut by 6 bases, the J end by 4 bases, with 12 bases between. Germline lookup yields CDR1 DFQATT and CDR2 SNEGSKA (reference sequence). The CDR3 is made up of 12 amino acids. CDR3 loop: CSAAARVTEAFF. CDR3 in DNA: TGCAGTGCCGCCGCCAGGGTCACTGAAGCTTTCTTT.